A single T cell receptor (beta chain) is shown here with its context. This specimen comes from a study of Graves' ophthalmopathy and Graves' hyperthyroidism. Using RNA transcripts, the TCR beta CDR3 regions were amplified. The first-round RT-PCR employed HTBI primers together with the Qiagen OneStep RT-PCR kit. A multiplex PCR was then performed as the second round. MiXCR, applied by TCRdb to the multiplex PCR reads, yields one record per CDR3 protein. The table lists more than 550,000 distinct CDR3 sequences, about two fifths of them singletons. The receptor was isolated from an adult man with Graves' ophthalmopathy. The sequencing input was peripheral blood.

CDR3 sequence (DNA): TGTGCCATCAGTGGCCCGGGTTTTAACTATGGCTACACCTTC. It codes for CAISGPGFNYGYTF. The chain carries TRBV10-3 and TRBJ1-2, with unresolved D. Trimming stripped 4 bases from V and 1 base from J, with 10 bases between. The CDR3 loop spans 14 amino acids. Looked up from germline, CDR1 is ENHRY and CDR2 is SYGVKD.